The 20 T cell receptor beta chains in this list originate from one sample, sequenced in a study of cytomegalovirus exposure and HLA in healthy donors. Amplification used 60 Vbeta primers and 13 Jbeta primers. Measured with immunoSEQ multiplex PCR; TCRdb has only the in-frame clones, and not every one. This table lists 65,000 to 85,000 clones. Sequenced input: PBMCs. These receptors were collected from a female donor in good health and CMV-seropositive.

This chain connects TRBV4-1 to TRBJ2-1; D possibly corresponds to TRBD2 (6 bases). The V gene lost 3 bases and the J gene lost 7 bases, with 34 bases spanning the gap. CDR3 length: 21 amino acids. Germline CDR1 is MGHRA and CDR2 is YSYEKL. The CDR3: CASSHGGVIVRGEKTLNEQFF. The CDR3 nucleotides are TGCGCCAGCAGCCACGGAGGGGTCATTGTCCGGGGCGAGAAAACACTGAATGAGCAGTTCTTC.

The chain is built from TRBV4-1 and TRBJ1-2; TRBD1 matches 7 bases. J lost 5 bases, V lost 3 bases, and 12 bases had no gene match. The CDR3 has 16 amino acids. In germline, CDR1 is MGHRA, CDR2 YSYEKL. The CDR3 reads CASSQFTGDLGYGYTF. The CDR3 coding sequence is TGCGCCAGCAGCCAGTTTACAGGGGATTTGGGGTATGGCTACACCTTC.

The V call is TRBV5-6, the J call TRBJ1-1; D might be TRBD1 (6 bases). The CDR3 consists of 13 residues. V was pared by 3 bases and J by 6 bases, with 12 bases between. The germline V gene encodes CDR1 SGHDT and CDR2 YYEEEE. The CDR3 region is CASSSQGLAEAFF. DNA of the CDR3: TGTGCCAGCAGCTCTCAGGGGCTGGCTGAAGCTTTCTTT.

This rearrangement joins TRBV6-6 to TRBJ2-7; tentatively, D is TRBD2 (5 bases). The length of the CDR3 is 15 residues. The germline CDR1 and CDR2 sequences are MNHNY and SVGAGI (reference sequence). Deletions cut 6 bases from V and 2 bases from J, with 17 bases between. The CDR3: CASRKEVALPYEQYF. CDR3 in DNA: TGTGCCAGCAGGAAGGAGGTAGCGTTACCCTACGAGCAGTACTTC.

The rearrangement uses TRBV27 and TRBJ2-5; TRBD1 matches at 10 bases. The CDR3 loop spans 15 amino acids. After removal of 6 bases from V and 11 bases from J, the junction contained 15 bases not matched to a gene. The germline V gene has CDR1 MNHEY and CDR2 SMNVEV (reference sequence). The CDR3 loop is CASSNTGTGVREQYF. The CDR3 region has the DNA TGTGCCAGCAGCAATACCGGGACAGGGGTTCGGGAGCAGTACTTC.

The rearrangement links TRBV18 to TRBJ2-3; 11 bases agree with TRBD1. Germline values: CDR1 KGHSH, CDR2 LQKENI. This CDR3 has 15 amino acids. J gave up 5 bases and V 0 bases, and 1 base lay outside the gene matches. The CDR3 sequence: CASSPPGQGGDTQYF. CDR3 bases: TGTGCCAGCTCACCACCGGGACAGGGGGGAGATACGCAGTATTTT.

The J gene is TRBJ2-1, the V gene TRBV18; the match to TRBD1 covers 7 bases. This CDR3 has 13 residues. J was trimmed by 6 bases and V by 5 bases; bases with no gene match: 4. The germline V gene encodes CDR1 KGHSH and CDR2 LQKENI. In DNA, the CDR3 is TGTGCCAGCTCATGGAAGGGGGCCAATGAGCAGTTCTTC. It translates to CASSWKGANEQFF.

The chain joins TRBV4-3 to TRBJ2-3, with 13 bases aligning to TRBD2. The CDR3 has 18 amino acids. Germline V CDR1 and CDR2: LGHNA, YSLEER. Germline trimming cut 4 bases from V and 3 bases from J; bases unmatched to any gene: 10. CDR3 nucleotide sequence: TGCGCCAGCAGCCGACAACTAGCGGGAGGGCCCAAGACAGATACGCAGTATTTT. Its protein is CASSRQLAGGPKTDTQYF.

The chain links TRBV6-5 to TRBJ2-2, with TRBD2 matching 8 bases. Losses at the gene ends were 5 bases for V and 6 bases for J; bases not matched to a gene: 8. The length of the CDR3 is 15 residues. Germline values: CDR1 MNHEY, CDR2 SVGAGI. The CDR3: CASSIWAGGAGELFF. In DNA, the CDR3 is TGTGCCAGCAGTATCTGGGCGGGAGGTGCCGGGGAGCTGTTTTTT.

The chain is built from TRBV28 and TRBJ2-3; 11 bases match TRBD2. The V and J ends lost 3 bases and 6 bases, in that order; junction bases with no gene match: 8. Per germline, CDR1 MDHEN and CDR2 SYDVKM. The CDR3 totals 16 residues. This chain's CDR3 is CASSFPTSGGRDTQYF. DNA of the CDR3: TGTGCCAGCAGTTTCCCTACTAGCGGGGGAAGGGATACGCAGTATTTT.

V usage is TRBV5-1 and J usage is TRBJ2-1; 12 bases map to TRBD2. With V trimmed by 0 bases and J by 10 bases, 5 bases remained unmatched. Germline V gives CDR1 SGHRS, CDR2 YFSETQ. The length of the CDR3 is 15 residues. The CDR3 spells CASSLGTSGVGEQFF. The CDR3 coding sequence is TGCGCCAGCAGCTTGGGGACTAGCGGGGTTGGGGAGCAGTTCTTC.

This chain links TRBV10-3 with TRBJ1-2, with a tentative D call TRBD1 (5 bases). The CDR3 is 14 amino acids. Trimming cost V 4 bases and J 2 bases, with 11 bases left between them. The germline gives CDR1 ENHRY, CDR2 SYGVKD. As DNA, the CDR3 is TGTGCCATCAGTGCCCTGACAGCAAACTATGGCTACACCTTC. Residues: CAISALTANYGYTF.

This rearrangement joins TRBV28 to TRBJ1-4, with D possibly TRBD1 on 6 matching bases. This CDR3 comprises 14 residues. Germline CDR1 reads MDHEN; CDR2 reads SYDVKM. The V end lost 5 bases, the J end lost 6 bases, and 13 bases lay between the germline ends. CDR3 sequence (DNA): TGTGCCAGCAGTGGGACATCGGAGGATGAAAAACTGTTTTTT. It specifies CASSGTSEDEKLFF.

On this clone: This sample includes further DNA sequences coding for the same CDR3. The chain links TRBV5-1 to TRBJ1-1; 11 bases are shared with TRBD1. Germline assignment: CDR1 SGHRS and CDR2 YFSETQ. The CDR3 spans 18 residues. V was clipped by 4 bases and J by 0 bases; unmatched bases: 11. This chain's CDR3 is CASSLPGQGVVMNTEAFF. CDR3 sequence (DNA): TGCGCCAGCAGCCTGCCGGGACAGGGGGTCGTTATGAACACTGAAGCTTTCTTT.

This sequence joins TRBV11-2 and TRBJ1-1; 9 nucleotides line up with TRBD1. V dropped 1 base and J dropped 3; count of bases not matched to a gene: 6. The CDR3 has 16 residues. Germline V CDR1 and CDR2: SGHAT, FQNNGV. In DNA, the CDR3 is TGTGCCAGCAGCTTAGGGGTGGGACAGGGCTACACTGAAGCTTTCTTT. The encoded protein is CASSLGVGQGYTEAFF.

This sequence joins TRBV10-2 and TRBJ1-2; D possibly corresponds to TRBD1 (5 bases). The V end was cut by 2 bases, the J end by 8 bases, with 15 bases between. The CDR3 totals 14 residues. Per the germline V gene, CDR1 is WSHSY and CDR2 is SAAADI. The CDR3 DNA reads TGCGCCAGCAGTGAGCCGGGGCAGGGAGGAGGCTACACCTTC. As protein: CASSEPGQGGGYTF.

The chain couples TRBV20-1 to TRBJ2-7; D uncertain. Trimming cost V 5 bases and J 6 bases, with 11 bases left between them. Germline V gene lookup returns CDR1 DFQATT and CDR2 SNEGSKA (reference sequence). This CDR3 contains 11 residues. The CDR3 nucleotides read TGCAGTGCTTTACGACATTCCGAGCAGTACTTC. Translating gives CSALRHSEQYF.

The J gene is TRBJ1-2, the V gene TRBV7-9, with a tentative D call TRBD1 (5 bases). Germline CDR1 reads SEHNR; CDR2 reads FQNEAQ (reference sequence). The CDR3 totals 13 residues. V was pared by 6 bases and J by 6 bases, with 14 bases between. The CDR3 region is CASSSQGYDGYTF. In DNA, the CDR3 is TGTGCCAGCAGTTCTCAGGGTTACGATGGCTACACCTTC.

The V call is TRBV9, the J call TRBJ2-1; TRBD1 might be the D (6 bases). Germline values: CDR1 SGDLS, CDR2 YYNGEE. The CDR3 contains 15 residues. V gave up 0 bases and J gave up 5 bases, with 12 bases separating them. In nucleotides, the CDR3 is TGTGCCAGCAGCGTAGGAACAGGGACCGACAATGAGCAGTTCTTC. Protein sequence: CASSVGTGTDNEQFF.

The CDR3 nucleotides are TGTGCCAGTAGTACCACTAGCTACGAGCAGTACTTC. This translates into CASSTTSYEQYF. The chain employs TRBV19 and TRBJ2-7, with TRBD2 as a possible D gene (5 bases). This CDR3 contains 12 residues. V was clipped by 4 bases and J by 3 bases, with 7 bases between them. Germline V gene data show CDR1 as LNHDA and CDR2 as SQIVND (reference sequence). Together with reference TRBV19 and TRBJ2-7, the CDR3 gives the full variable domain: DGGITQSPKYLFRKEGQNVTLSCEQNLNHDAMYWYRQDPGQGLRLIYYSQIVNDFQKGDIAEGYSVSREKKESFPLTVTSAQKNPTAFYLCASSTTSYEQYFGPGTRLTVT.